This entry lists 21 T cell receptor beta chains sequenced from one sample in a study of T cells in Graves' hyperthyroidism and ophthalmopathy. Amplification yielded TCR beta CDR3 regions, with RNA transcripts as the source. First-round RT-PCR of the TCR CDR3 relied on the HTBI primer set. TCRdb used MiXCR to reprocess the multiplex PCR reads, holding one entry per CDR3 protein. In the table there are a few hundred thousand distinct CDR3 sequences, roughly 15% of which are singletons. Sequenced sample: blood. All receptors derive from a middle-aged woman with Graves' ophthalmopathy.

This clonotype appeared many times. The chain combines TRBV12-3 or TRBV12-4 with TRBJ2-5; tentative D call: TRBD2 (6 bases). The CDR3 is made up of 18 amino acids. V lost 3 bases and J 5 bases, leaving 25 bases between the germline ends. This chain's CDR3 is CASSLLAQVAGRAETQYF. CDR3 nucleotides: TGTGCCAGCAGTTTGTTGGCCCAGGTGGCGGGACGGGCGGAGACCCAGTACTTC.

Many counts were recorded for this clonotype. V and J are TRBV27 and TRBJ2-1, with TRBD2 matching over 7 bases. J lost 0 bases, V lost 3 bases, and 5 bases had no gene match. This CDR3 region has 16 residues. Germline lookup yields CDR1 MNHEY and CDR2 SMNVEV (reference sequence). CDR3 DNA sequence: TGTGCCAGCAGTTTGTGGGGACTAAGCTCCTACAATGAGCAGTTCTTC. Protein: CASSLWGLSSYNEQFF.

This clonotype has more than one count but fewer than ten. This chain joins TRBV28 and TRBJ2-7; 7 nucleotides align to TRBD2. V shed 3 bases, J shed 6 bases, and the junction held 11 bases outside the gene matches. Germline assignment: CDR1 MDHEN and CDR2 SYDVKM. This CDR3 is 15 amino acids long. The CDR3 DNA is TGTGCCAGCAGTTTTGGCGGGAGTAACCCTCGCGAGCAGTACTTC. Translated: CASSFGGSNPREQYF.

The CDR3 bases are TGTGCCAGTAGTCTCTTCGGGAGACCAGAGGGCTACACCTTC. This gives the protein CASSLFGRPEGYTF. The rearrangement uses TRBV19 and TRBJ1-2; D is undetermined. This CDR3 is 14 amino acids long. CDR1 and CDR2 (germline): LNHDA, SQIVND (reference sequence). The V end lost 5 bases, the J end lost 8 bases, and 18 bases lay between the germline ends. The whole variable domain, remainder taken from reference TRBV19 and TRBJ1-2, is DGGITQSPKYLFRKEGQNVTLSCEQNLNHDAMYWYRQDPGQGLRLIYYSQIVNDFQKGDIAEGYSVSREKKESFPLTVTSAQKNPTAFYLCASSLFGRPEGYTFGSGTRLTVV.

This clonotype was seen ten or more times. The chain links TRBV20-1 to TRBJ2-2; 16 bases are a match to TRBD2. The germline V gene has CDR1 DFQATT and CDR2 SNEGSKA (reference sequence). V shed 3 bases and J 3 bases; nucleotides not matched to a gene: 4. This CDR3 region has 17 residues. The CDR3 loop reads CSARGLAGGIDTGELFF. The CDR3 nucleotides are TGCAGTGCTAGGGGACTAGCGGGGGGGATCGACACCGGGGAGCTGTTTTTT.

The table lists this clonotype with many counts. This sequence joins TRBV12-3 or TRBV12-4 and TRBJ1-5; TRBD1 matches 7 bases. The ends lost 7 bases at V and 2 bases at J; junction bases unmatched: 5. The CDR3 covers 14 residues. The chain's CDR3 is CASTITGGNQPQHF. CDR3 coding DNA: TGTGCCAGCACCATTACAGGGGGCAATCAGCCCCAGCATTTT.

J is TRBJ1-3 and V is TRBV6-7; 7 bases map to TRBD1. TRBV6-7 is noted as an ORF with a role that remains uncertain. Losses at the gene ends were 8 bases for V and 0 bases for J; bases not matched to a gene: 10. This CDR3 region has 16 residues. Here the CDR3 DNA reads TGTGCCAGCCAAGGACAGGCTACTTCCTCTGGAAACACCATATATTTT. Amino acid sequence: CASQGQATSSGNTIYF.

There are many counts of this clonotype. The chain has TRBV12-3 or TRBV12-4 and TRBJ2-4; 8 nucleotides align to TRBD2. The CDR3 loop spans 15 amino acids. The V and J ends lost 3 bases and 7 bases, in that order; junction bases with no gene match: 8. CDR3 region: CASSFPGGGLNIQYF. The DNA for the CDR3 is TGTGCCAGCAGTTTCCCCGGGGGGGGGTTGAACATTCAGTACTTC.

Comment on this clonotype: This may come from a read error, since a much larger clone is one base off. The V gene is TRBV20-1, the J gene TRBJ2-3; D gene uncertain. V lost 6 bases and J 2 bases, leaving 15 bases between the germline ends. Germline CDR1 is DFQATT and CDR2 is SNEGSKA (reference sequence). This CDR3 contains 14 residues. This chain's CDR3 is CSAPVGGDTDTQYF. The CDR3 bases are TGCAGTGCCCCAGTCGGCGGAGACACAGATACGCAGTATTTT.

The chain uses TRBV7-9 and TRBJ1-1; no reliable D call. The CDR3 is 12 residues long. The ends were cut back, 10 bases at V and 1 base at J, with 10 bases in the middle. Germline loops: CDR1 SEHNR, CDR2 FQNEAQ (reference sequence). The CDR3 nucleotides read TGTGCCACCCGGACCGGGAACACTGAAGCTTTCTTT. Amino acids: CATRTGNTEAFF.

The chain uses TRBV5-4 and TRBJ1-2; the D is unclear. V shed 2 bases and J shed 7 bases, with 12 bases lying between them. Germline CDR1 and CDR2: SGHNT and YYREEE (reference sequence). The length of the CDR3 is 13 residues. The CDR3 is CASSFDWSGGYTF. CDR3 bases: TGTGCCAGCAGCTTTGATTGGTCGGGTGGCTACACCTTC.

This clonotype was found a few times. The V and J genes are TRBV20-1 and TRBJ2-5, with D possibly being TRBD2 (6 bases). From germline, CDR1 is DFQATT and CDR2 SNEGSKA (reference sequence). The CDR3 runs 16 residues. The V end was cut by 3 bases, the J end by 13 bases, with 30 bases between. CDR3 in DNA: TGCAGTGCTAGCGGTACTATTGGGCTAGCGCAACGTGGCTGGTACTTC. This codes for CSASGTIGLAQRGWYF.

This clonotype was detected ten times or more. The DNA for the CDR3 is TGTGCCAGCTCACCATTCCAGCGGGAAGAGACCCAGTACTTC. Protein sequence: CASSPFQREETQYF. V and J are TRBV18 and TRBJ2-5; D may be TRBD2 (6 bases). The CDR3 is made up of 14 amino acids. Germline assignment: CDR1 KGHSH and CDR2 LQKENI. The germline V and J ends were trimmed by 2 bases and 3 bases, with 10 bases remaining between them. The full variable domain, completed using reference TRBV18 and TRBJ2-5, is NAGVMQNPRHLVRRRGQEARLRCSPMKGHSHVYWYRQLPEEGLKFMVYLQKENIIDESGMPKERFSAEFPKEGPSILRIQQVVRGDSAAYFCASSPFQREETQYFGPGTRLLVL.

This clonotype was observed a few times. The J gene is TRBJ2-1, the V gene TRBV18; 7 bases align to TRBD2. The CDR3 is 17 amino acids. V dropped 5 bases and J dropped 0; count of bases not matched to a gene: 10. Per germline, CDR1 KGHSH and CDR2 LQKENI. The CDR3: CASSDRLAGSSYNEQFF. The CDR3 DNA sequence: TGTGCCAGCTCAGATCGACTAGCCGGTAGCTCCTACAATGAGCAGTTCTTC. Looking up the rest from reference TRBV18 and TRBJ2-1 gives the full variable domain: NAGVMQNPRHLVRRRGQEARLRCSPMKGHSHVYWYRQLPEEGLKFMVYLQKENIIDESGMPKERFSAEFPKEGPSILRIQQVVRGDSAAYFCASSDRLAGSSYNEQFFGPGTRLTVL.

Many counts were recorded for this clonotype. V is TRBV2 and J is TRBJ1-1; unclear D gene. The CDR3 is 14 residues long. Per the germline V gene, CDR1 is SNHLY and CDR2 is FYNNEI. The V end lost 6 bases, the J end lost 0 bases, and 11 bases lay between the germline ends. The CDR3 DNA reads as TGTGCCAGCAGAGAAAGGCTCATGAACACTGAAGCTTTCTTT. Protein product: CASRERLMNTEAFF.

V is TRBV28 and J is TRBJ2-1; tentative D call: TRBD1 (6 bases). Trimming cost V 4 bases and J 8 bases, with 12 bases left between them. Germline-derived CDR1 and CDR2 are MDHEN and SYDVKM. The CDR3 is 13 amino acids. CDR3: CASSSGQWHEQFF. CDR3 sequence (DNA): TGTGCCAGCAGTTCAGGACAGTGGCATGAGCAGTTCTTC.

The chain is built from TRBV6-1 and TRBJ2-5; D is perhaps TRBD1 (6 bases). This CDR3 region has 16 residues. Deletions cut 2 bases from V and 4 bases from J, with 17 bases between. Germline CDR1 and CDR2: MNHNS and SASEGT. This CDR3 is CASSEITGIEGETQYF. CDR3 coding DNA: TGTGCCAGCAGTGAAATTACAGGGATAGAGGGAGAGACCCAGTACTTC.

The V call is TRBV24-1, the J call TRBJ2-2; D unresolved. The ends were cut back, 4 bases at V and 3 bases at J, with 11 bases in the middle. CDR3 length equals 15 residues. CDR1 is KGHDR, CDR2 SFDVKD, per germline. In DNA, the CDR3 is TGTGCCACCAGTGAATTGGGTAGGGACACCGGGGAGCTGTTTTTT. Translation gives CATSELGRDTGELFF.

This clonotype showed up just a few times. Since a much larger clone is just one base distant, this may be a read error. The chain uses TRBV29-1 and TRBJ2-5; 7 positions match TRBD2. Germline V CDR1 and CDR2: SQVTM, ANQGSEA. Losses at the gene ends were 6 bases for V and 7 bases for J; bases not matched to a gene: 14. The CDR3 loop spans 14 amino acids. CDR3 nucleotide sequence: TGCAGCGTCGCGGCTAGCGGACCTGGAGGGACCCAGTACTTC. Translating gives CSVAASGPGGTQYF.

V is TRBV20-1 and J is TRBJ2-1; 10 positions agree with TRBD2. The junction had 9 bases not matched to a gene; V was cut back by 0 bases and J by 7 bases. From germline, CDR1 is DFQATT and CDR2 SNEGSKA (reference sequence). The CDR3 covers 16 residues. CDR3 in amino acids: CSARDVASGRRNEQFF. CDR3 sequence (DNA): TGCAGTGCTAGAGATGTGGCTAGCGGGAGACGGAATGAGCAGTTCTTC.

Here the CDR3 reads CASNLQGLWYF. CDR3 nucleotides: TGTGCCAGCAACCTACAGGGATTGTGGTACTTC. The chain has TRBV2 and TRBJ2-5; maybe TRBD1 (6 bases). This CDR3 is built from 11 residues. With 7 bases removed from V and 13 bases from J, the gap between germline ends came to 16 bases. Germline V gives CDR1 SNHLY, CDR2 FYNNEI.